The subject of this entry is one TCR beta chain. Its target is unknown. Both 60 Vbeta primers and 13 Jbeta primers went into the PCR. Assay: immunoSEQ multiplex PCR; the TCRdb copy retains only in-frame clones and omits some. The table lists over 100,000 clones, around 79% of them singletons, with about 3.5% in the top ten. The data derive from a study of cytomegalovirus exposure and HLA in healthy donors. The germline CDR1 and CDR2 sequences are LGHNA and YSLEER. CDR3 length: 13 residues. Findings and caveats of the study: Within a later analysis, the majority of CMV-associated TCR beta chains appeared HLA-restricted.

Sample: PBMCs. This sequence joins TRBV4-3 and TRBJ2-5; D not certain. Near its end, the DNA agrees better with TRBJ2-7, so the J call may be wrong. The sequence was obtained from a woman in her twenties or thirties in good health and CMV-seropositive. The CDR3, as DNA: TGCGCCAGCAGCCAAGATTATTCCTACGAGCAGTACTTC. Translating gives CASSQDYSYEQYF.